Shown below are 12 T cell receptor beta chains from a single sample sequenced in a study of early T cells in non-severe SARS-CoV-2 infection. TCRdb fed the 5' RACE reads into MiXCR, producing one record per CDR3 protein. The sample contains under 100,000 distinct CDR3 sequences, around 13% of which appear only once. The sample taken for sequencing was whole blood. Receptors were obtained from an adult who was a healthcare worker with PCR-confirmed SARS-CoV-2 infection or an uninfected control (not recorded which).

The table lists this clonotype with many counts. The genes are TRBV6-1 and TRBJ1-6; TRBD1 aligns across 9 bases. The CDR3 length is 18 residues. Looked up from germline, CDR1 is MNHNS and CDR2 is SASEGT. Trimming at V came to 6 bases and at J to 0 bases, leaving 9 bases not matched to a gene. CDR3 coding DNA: TGTGCCAGCAGGAGGGGACAGGGTGGAAGCTCCTATAATTCACCCCTCCACTTT. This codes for CASRRGQGGSSYNSPLHF.

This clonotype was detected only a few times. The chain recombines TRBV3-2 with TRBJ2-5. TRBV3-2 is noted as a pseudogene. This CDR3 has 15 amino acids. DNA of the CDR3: TGTGCCAGCAGCCAAGATCGAGGATGGTCGGAGACCCAGTACTTC. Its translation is CASSQDRGWSETQYF.

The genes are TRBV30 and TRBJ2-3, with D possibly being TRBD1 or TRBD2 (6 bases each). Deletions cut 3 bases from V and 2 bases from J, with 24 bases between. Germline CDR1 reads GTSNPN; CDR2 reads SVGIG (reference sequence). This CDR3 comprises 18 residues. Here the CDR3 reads CAWRGGTRETRTTDTQYF. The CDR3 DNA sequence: TGTGCCTGGAGGGGCGGGACACGAGAAACTAGGACCACAGATACGCAGTATTTT.

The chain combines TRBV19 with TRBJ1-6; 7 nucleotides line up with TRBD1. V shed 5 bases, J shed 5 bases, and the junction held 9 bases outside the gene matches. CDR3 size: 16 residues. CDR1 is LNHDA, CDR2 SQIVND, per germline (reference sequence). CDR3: CASSPWDGTDNSPLHF. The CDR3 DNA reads TGTGCCAGTAGTCCATGGGACGGGACAGATAATTCACCCCTCCACTTT. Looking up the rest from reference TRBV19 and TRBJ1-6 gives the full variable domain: DGGITQSPKYLFRKEGQNVTLSCEQNLNHDAMYWYRQDPGQGLRLIYYSQIVNDFQKGDIAEGYSVSREKKESFPLTVTSAQKNPTAFYLCASSPWDGTDNSPLHFGNGTRLTVT.

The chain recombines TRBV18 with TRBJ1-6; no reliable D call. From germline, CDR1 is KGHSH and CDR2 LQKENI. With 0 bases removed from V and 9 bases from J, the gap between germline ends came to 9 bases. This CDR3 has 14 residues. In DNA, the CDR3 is TGTGCCAGCTCACCACCGTCGCCCGTTTCACCCCTCCACTTT. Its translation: CASSPPSPVSPLHF.

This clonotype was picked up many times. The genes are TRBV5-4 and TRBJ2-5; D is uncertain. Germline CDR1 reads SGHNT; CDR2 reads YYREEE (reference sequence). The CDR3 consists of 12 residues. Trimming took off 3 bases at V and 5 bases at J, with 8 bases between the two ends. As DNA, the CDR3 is TGTGCCAGCAGCTCCTCCGTGGAGACCCAGTACTTC. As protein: CASSSSVETQYF.

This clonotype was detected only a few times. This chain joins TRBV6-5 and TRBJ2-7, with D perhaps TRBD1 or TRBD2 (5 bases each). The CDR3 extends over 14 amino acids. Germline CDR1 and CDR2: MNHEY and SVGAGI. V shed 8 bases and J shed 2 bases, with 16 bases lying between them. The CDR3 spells CASSKGPGAYEQYF. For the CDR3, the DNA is TGTGCCAGCTCAAAGGGACCTGGCGCCTACGAGCAGTACTTC.

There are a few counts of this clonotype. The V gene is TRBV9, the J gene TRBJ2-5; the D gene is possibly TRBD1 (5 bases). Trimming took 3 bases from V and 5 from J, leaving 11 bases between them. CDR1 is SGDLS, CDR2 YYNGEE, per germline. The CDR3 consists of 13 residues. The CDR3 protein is CASSAQGTETQYF. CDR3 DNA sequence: TGTGCCAGCAGCGCCCAGGGTACCGAGACCCAGTACTTC.

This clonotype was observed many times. The CDR3: CSAQTGEAFRAFF. CDR3 DNA: TGCAGTGCCCAAACAGGGGAGGCCTTTAGGGCTTTCTTT. This chain links TRBV20-1 with TRBJ1-1; 7 bases match TRBD1. J was trimmed by 11 bases and V by 6 bases; bases with no gene match: 15. The CDR3 consists of 13 residues. CDR1 and CDR2 from the germline V gene are DFQATT and SNEGSKA (reference sequence).

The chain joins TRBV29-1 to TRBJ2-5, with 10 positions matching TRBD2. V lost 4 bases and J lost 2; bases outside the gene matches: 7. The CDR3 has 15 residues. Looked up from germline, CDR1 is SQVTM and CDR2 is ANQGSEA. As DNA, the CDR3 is TGCAGCGTTGGTTTAAGCGGGGGGGTTCAAGAGACCCAGTACTTC. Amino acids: CSVGLSGGVQETQYF.

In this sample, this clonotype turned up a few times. CDR3 in DNA: TGTGCCAGCTCACCACGCCCTCTGACAGTTAATGGCTACACCTTC. Its translation: CASSPRPLTVNGYTF. The rearrangement joins TRBV18 to TRBJ1-2, with D tentatively TRBD1 (5 bases). This CDR3 is 15 amino acids long. Germline CDR1 is KGHSH and CDR2 is LQKENI. V lost 1 base and J lost 6, with 15 bases in between.

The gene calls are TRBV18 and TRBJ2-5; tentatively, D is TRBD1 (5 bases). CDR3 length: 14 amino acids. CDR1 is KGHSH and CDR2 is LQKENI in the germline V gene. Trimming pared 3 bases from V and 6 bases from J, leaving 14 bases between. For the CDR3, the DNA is TGTGCCAGCTCACCGGATAGGGGTACGCAGACCCAGTACTTC. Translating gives CASSPDRGTQTQYF.